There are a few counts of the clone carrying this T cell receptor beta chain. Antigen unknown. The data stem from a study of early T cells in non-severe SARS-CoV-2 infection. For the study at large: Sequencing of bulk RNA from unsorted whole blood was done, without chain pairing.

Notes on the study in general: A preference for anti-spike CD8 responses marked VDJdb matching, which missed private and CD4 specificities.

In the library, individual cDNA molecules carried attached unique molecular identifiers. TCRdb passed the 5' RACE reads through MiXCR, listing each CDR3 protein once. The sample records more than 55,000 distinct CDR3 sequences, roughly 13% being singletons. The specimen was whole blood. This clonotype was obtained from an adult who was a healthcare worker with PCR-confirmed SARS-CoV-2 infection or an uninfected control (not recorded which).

CDR3 DNA: TGTGCCAGCAGCTTGGGACAGGGGACTGAAAAACTGTTTTTT. Translating gives CASSLGQGTEKLFF. The gene calls are TRBV3-1 and TRBJ1-4; 10 bases match TRBD1. This CDR3 region has 14 residues. With V trimmed by 5 bases and J by 7 bases, 4 bases remained unmatched. CDR1 is LGHDT and CDR2 is YNNKEL in the germline V gene (reference sequence).